Listed here are 5 T cell receptor beta chains from one sample, sequenced in a study of cytomegalovirus exposure and HLA in healthy donors. PCR involved 60 Vbeta and 13 Jbeta primers. Assay used: immunoSEQ multiplex PCR; TCRdb lists only in-frame clones, some missing. This sample yields 190,000 or so clones, of which 60% to 85% are seen a single time; 1.5% to 1.7% belongs to the top ten. Sequencing input: PBMCs. Receptors originate from a girl aged 10 to 17 in good health and CMV-seropositive.

This chain joins TRBV27 and TRBJ2-7, with a tentative D call TRBD1 (6 bases). Germline V gives CDR1 MNHEY, CDR2 SMNVEV (reference sequence). Trimming took off 6 bases at V and 2 bases at J, with 11 bases between the two ends. The CDR3 sequence is 13 residues long. In DNA, the CDR3 is TGTGCCAGCAGGAGGGACACCCCCTACGAGCAGTACTTC. This sequence encodes CASRRDTPYEQYF.

This sequence joins TRBV6-1 and TRBJ2-7; perhaps TRBD2 as D (5 bases). The germline gives CDR1 MNHNS, CDR2 SASEGT. V shed 2 bases and J shed 3 bases, with 14 bases lying between them. The CDR3 has 15 amino acids. The CDR3 spells CASSENPGNGYEQYF. The DNA for the CDR3 is TGTGCCAGCAGTGAAAACCCCGGGAACGGCTACGAGCAGTACTTC.

This chain links TRBV4-1 with TRBJ2-5, with 13 bases matching TRBD2. Germline CDR1 and CDR2: MGHRA and YSYEKL. The CDR3 contains 17 residues. The V gene end was trimmed by 1 base and the J gene end by 3 bases; junction bases not matched to a gene: 5. Here the CDR3 reads CASSQASGLAGEETQYF. CDR3 sequence (DNA): TGCGCCAGCAGCCAAGCAAGCGGACTAGCGGGGGAAGAGACCCAGTACTTC.

With respect to this clone: At one end, the junction sequence differs from germline, possibly due to a read error. The chain combines TRBV10-3 with TRBJ2-7, with 10 bases that match TRBD1. The germline V gene has CDR1 ENHRY and CDR2 SYGVKD. The CDR3 has 14 amino acids. The CDR3 loop reads CASSWDRGNYEQYF. The CDR3 DNA reads TGTGCCAGCAGTTGGGACAGGGGTAATTACGAGCAGTACTTC.

The CDR3 reads CASSKVADVLDGYTF. The DNA for the CDR3 is TGTGCCAGCAGTAAGGTAGCAGACGTCCTGGATGGCTACACCTTC. The chain employs TRBV2 and TRBJ1-2; D uncertain. Germline V gives CDR1 SNHLY, CDR2 FYNNEI. The CDR3 consists of 15 residues. V was trimmed by 5 bases and J by 6 bases, leaving 19 bases between them.